The 22 T cell receptor beta chains below come from one sample, sequenced in a study of blood T cell repertoires in COVID-19. The method was immunoSEQ multiplex PCR; TCRdb's version includes in-frame clones alone and lacks a portion of them. The sample yields about 80,000 clones, 78% seen once. Specimen: peripheral blood. The source is a human donor in a cohort sampled during active COVID-19.

The chain links TRBV4-2 to TRBJ1-5, with D maybe TRBD1 (6 bases). This CDR3 is built from 18 residues. Trimming stripped 3 bases from V and 0 bases from J, with 18 bases between. CDR1 is LGHNA, CDR2 YNFKEQ, per germline. CDR3 bases: TGTGCCAGCAGCCAGGCTAGGGGGGGAGTGTCTAGCAATCAGCCCCAGCATTTT. As protein: CASSQARGGVSSNQPQHF.

CDR3 DNA: TGTGCCAGCAGCGAAACGACTAGCGCCGCCTACGAGCAGTACGTC. It translates to CASSETTSAAYEQYV. V and J are TRBV7-2 and TRBJ2-7, with 8 nucleotides matching TRBD2. The germline gives CDR1 SGHTA, CDR2 FQGNSA. V trimming: 5 bases; J trimming: 2 bases; junction bases outside the gene matches: 8. This CDR3 comprises 15 residues.

V usage is TRBV2 and J usage is TRBJ1-3; D remains ambiguous. The CDR3 contains 14 residues. V dropped 2 bases and J dropped 4 bases, with 9 bases sitting between them. The germline V gene has CDR1 SNHLY and CDR2 FYNNEI. CDR3 residues: CASSESQRGNTIYF. The DNA of the CDR3 is TGTGCCAGCAGTGAAAGTCAGCGCGGAAACACCATATATTTT.

This clone has more than one count but fewer than ten. V gene TRBV3-1 (or the pseudogene TRBV3-2) combines with J gene TRBJ2-5; 7 bases are shared with TRBD1. The CDR3 contains 17 residues. CDR1 and CDR2 (germline): LGHDT, YNNKEL (reference sequence). After removal of 1 base from V and 5 bases from J, the junction contained 13 bases not matched to a gene. The CDR3 region has the DNA TGTGCCAGCAGCCAAGCGATCGGACAGGCCCTCGGGGAGACCCAGTACTTC. Its translation: CASSQAIGQALGETQYF.

This sequence joins TRBV18 and TRBJ1-5; TRBD1 agrees at 10 bases. In germline, CDR1 is KGHSH, CDR2 LQKENI. Trimming cost V 2 bases and J 4 bases; bases outside gene matches: 5. The CDR3 loop spans 16 amino acids. The CDR3 is CASSPRDRGLNQPQHF. For the CDR3, the DNA is TGTGCCAGCTCACCAAGGGACAGGGGATTGAATCAGCCCCAGCATTTT.

This clone was picked up one time. The chain is built from TRBV15 and TRBJ2-6, with a tentative D call TRBD2 (5 bases). Trimming cost V 5 bases and J 2 bases, with 10 bases left between them. Germline lookup yields CDR1 LNHNV and CDR2 YYDKDF (reference sequence). This CDR3 has 15 residues. The CDR3 is CATSARGPGANVLTF. DNA of the CDR3: TGTGCCACCAGCGCTCGCGGGCCTGGGGCCAACGTCCTGACTTTC.

This clone was found once. The sample carries other DNA sequences with the same CDR3. CDR3 DNA sequence: TGTGCCAGCAGCTTAGGGCAGGCCAGCACAGATACGCAGTATTTT. It is translated as CASSLGQASTDTQYF. This sequence joins TRBV7-9 and TRBJ2-3, with D unresolved. The CDR3 loop spans 15 amino acids. V was trimmed by 1 base and J by 0 bases, leaving 8 bases between them. Germline V lookup: CDR1 SEHNR, CDR2 FQNEAQ (reference sequence).

V and J are TRBV15 and TRBJ2-4; TRBD2 aligns across 9 bases. The CDR3 is 17 amino acids. Germline assignment: CDR1 LNHNV and CDR2 YYDKDF (reference sequence). The V segment lost 4 bases and the J segment 0 bases; nucleotides outside the gene matches: 7. CDR3 amino acids: CATSMPGTSLAKNIQYF. CDR3 DNA sequence: TGTGCCACCAGCATGCCGGGGACTAGCTTAGCCAAAAACATTCAGTACTTC.

The chain has TRBV6-1 and TRBJ2-4; maybe TRBD2 (5 bases). Germline V gene lookup returns CDR1 MNHNS and CDR2 SASEGT. Trimming left V 2 bases short and J 6 bases short, with 17 bases between. The CDR3 runs 16 residues. The DNA for the CDR3 is TGTGCCAGCAGTGAACTCCTGGCTAGCCCCGGAAACATTCAGTACTTC. This translates into CASSELLASPGNIQYF.

V and J are TRBV27 and TRBJ2-1; possibly TRBD2 for D (5 bases). V was cut by 4 bases and J by 2 bases, with 9 bases left in between. CDR3 length equals 14 residues. CDR1 is MNHEY, CDR2 SMNVEV, per germline (reference sequence). The CDR3 here is CASSSAGTYNEQFF. CDR3 DNA sequence: TGTGCCAGCAGTTCTGCGGGTACCTACAATGAGCAGTTCTTC.

Notes on this clone: The sample contains more than one DNA sequence encoding this CDR3. The V call is TRBV7-6, the J call TRBJ1-6; D not certain. The CDR3 consists of 15 residues. CDR1 is SGHVS and CDR2 is FNYEAQ in the germline V gene. Trimming took off 4 bases at V and 0 bases at J, with 7 bases between the two ends. The CDR3 loop is CASSSSSSYNSPLHF. CDR3 nucleotides: TGTGCCAGCAGCTCCTCGAGCTCCTATAATTCACCCCTCCACTTT.

This clone was found a few times. This chain uses TRBV6-5 with TRBJ2-3; a weak D match, TRBD2 (5 bases). Germline lookup yields CDR1 MNHEY and CDR2 SVGAGI. The CDR3 extends over 13 amino acids. Trimming removed 5 bases from V and 11 bases from J, with 17 bases in between. As DNA, the CDR3 is TGTGCCAGCAGTCCTCTCCTCCTTGAGGGGCAGTATTTT. Protein product: CASSPLLLEGQYF.

This sequence joins TRBV6-4 and TRBJ2-1, with TRBD2 identical over 15 bases. The germline V gene has CDR1 MRHNA and CDR2 SNTAGT. Trimming cost V 8 bases and J 8 bases; bases outside gene matches: 7. This CDR3 region has 15 residues. The CDR3 nucleotides are TGTGCCAGCTCTCGGGGACTAGCGGGGGGCCATGAGCAGTTCTTC. Its protein is CASSRGLAGGHEQFF.

At least ten counts were recorded for this clone. V usage is TRBV27 and J usage is TRBJ2-2; 7 bases are shared with TRBD2. Per the germline V gene, CDR1 is MNHEY and CDR2 is SMNVEV (reference sequence). J gave up 0 bases and V 7 bases, and 5 bases lay outside the gene matches. This CDR3 has 15 residues. The CDR3 nucleotides are TGTGCCAGCACCTGGGGGGGTGCGAACACCGGGGAGCTGTTTTTT. Protein product: CASTWGGANTGELFF.

V usage is TRBV9 and J usage is TRBJ1-2; no definite D call. This CDR3 has 13 amino acids. Germline CDR1 reads SGDLS; CDR2 reads YYNGEE. V gave up 1 base and J gave up 5 bases, with 9 bases separating them. CDR3 DNA sequence: TGTGCCAGCAGCGTACTTGGCTCTTATGGCTACACCTTC. Its translation is CASSVLGSYGYTF.

This clone has only a few counts. The chain recombines TRBV6-2 or TRBV6-3 with TRBJ2-2, with D hard to call. Germline V gene lookup returns CDR1 MNHEY and CDR2 SVGEGT. V lost 5 bases and J lost 5, with 9 bases in between. CDR3 size: 13 residues. Written as DNA, the CDR3 is TGTGCCAGCAGTGTGGGCCGGACCGGGGAGCTGTTTTTT. This gives the protein CASSVGRTGELFF.

The rearrangement links TRBV7-2 to TRBJ2-7, with 12 nucleotides matching TRBD2. Losses at the gene ends were 3 bases for V and 7 bases for J; bases not matched to a gene: 7. Per germline, CDR1 SGHTA and CDR2 FQGNSA. The CDR3 is 15 residues long. The CDR3 sequence is CASSFLAGGPREQYV. CDR3 DNA sequence: TGTGCCAGCAGCTTTCTAGCGGGAGGGCCGCGGGAGCAGTACGTC.

V and J are TRBV30 and TRBJ1-4, with 10 bases identical to TRBD1. Germline trimming cut 0 bases from V and 8 bases from J; bases unmatched to any gene: 3. The CDR3 is 14 amino acids. The V gene's germline CDR1 is GTSNPN and CDR2 SVGIG (reference sequence). CDR3 bases: TGTGCCTGGAGTGTGGGGACAGGGGACGAAAAACTGTTTTTT. Translated: CAWSVGTGDEKLFF.

This clone was recorded a few times. The chain uses TRBV24-1 and TRBJ2-5; D call uncertain. The V end lost 8 bases, the J end lost 0 bases, and 3 bases lay between the germline ends. Germline assignment: CDR1 KGHDR and CDR2 SFDVKD. CDR3 length equals 11 residues. The CDR3 DNA follows: TGTGCCACCACGTACCAAGAGACCCAGTACTTC. This gives the protein CATTYQETQYF.

This chain links TRBV27 with TRBJ1-4; no reliable D call. The CDR3 has 15 residues. The germline V gene has CDR1 MNHEY and CDR2 SMNVEV (reference sequence). With 5 bases removed from V and 8 bases from J, the gap between germline ends came to 18 bases. CDR3: CASSPMTMVREKLFF. The DNA for the CDR3 is TGTGCCAGCAGTCCGATGACAATGGTTAGGGAAAAACTGTTTTTT.

This chain connects TRBV15 to TRBJ1-2; D is perhaps TRBD1 (6 bases). V dropped 3 bases and J dropped 4 bases, with 21 bases sitting between them. Germline CDR1 is LNHNV and CDR2 is YYDKDF (reference sequence). The CDR3 runs 17 residues. The CDR3 nucleotides read TGTGCCACCAGCAGCTTCCACCAGGGGCCCTTGAGCTATGGCTACACCTTC. It is translated as CATSSFHQGPLSYGYTF.

V and J are TRBV9 and TRBJ2-3; possible D gene TRBD2, 6 bases. In germline, CDR1 is SGDLS, CDR2 YYNGEE. This CDR3 is 15 amino acids long. The V and J ends lost 0 bases and 2 bases respectively, with 10 bases between them. The CDR3 is CASSVVAGLTDTQYF. The DNA for the CDR3 is TGTGCCAGCAGCGTAGTTGCGGGACTCACAGATACGCAGTATTTT.